This T cell receptor beta chain was sequenced for a study of early T cells in non-severe SARS-CoV-2 infection. Study as a whole: The input, bulk RNA from unsorted whole blood, was sequenced, and chains were unpaired.

In its sample, this clonotype was seen a few times. Attachment of unique molecular identifiers to individual cDNA molecules was performed. Each CDR3 protein gets one entry after TCRdb re-called the 5' RACE reads with MiXCR. The sample lists 75,000 to 80,000 distinct CDR3 sequences, roughly a sixth occurring once. Sequences were obtained from whole blood. This TCR derives from an adult who was a healthcare worker with PCR-confirmed SARS-CoV-2 infection or an uninfected control (not recorded which).

CDR3 residues: CASSVATGAYEQYF. In DNA, the CDR3 is TGTGCCAGCAGCGTAGCGACAGGGGCCTACGAGCAGTACTTC. J is TRBJ2-7 and V is TRBV9; 8 bases agree with TRBD1. With 0 bases clipped from V and 2 bases from J, the junction kept 1 base outside the gene matches. This CDR3 is 14 amino acids long. CDR1 is SGDLS, CDR2 YYNGEE, per germline.